The 26 T cell receptor beta chains given below trace back to one sample, sequenced in a study of blood T cell repertoires in COVID-19. The protocol was immunoSEQ multiplex PCR, while the TCRdb copy is restricted to in-frame clones and leaves out a portion. The sample yields around 100,000 clones, just over 85% seen once. The specimen was peripheral blood. These receptors were taken from a human donor in a cohort sampled during active COVID-19.

V usage is TRBV28 and J usage is TRBJ1-2, with 9 positions matching TRBD1. The CDR3 sequence is 14 residues long. Germline V gene data show CDR1 as MDHEN and CDR2 as SYDVKM. Trimming took 5 bases from V and 10 from J; bases not matched to a gene: 11. The CDR3 DNA reads as TGTGCCAGCAGTACACCGGGACAGGGTATTGACTACACCTTC. Protein: CASSTPGQGIDYTF.

The chain joins TRBV7-6 to TRBJ2-7, with 9 bases aligning to TRBD1. The germline V gene has CDR1 SGHVS and CDR2 FNYEAQ. After removal of 4 bases from V and 7 bases from J, the junction contained 5 bases not matched to a gene. The CDR3 consists of 13 residues. CDR3 bases: TGTGCCAGCAGCTCCGGGACAGGGAGGGAGCAGTACTTC. Translating gives CASSSGTGREQYF.

The J gene is TRBJ2-5, the V gene TRBV7-8, with a tentative D call TRBD2 (5 bases). Trimming removed 5 bases from V and 5 bases from J, with 21 bases in between. Germline CDR1 and CDR2: SGHVS and FQNEAQ. The CDR3 covers 16 residues. The CDR3 protein is CASSPYHWGARETQYF. The DNA of the CDR3 is TGTGCCAGCAGCCCCTATCACTGGGGAGCCCGCGAGACCCAGTACTTC.

This rearrangement joins TRBV12-3 or TRBV12-4 to TRBJ1-6; 8 nucleotides match TRBD1. The J segment lost 11 bases and the V segment lost 6 bases, leaving 6 bases of the junction unmatched. The CDR3 has 13 residues. The CDR3 is CASSYRQGTPLHF. The CDR3 DNA is TGTGCCAGCAGCTACAGACAGGGGACACCCCTCCACTTT.

The chain is built from TRBV3-1 (or the pseudogene TRBV3-2) and TRBJ1-1, with a possible D match to TRBD1 (6 bases). Germline values: CDR1 LGHDT, CDR2 YNNKEL (reference sequence). V lost 2 bases, J lost 6 bases, and 13 bases lay in between. The length of the CDR3 is 14 residues. CDR3 amino acids: CASSQSARGAEAFF. The CDR3 nucleotides are TGTGCCAGCAGCCAATCGGCCAGGGGCGCTGAAGCTTTCTTT.

Judged by abundance, this clone is medium-sized. The genes are TRBV12-3 or TRBV12-4 and TRBJ2-3; D is possibly TRBD1 (6 bases). The CDR3 extends over 13 amino acids. Between the trimmed V and J ends, which lost 3 bases and 7 bases, there was a span of 11 bases. CDR3: CASSFRTVNTQYF. The CDR3 bases are TGTGCCAGCAGTTTTAGGACAGTGAATACGCAGTATTTT.

The chain is built from TRBV5-4 and TRBJ2-7; TRBD1 is a possible D gene (6 bases). CDR3 length: 14 amino acids. The germline CDR1 and CDR2 sequences are SGHNT and YYREEE (reference sequence). Trimming took 4 bases from V and 2 from J, leaving 13 bases between them. The CDR3 protein is CASSLSTGTYEQYF. In DNA, the CDR3 is TGTGCCAGCAGCCTCTCGACAGGAACCTACGAGCAGTACTTC.

The rearrangement links TRBV20-1 to TRBJ2-3; D remains ambiguous. Per the germline V gene, CDR1 is DFQATT and CDR2 is SNEGSKA (reference sequence). The CDR3 covers 10 residues. CDR3 amino acids: CRGDTDTQYF. CDR3 sequence (DNA): TGCAGGGGCGATACAGATACGCAGTATTTT.

The chain recombines TRBV29-1 with TRBJ2-2; D is ambiguous. Germline V gene data show CDR1 as SQVTM and CDR2 as ANQGSEA. The V end lost 4 bases, the J end lost 4 bases, and 7 bases lay between the germline ends. The CDR3 is made up of 12 amino acids. The CDR3 DNA is TGCAGCGTTGCGTCGGGCACCGGGGAGCTGTTTTTT. Its protein product is CSVASGTGELFF.

The chain is built from TRBV4-3 and TRBJ2-7; 8 positions match TRBD2. There are 15 residues in the CDR3. The V segment lost 4 bases and the J segment 6 bases; nucleotides outside the gene matches: 11. Germline CDR1 and CDR2: LGHNA and YSLEER. DNA of the CDR3: TGCGCCAGCAGCCCATTTAGCGGGAAGGAAAGCGAGCAGTACTTC. This sequence encodes CASSPFSGKESEQYF.

This clone was observed a few times. The gene calls are TRBV19 and TRBJ2-3, with 7 bases aligning to TRBD1. Germline V lookup: CDR1 LNHDA, CDR2 SQIVND (reference sequence). The CDR3 contains 13 residues. V lost 6 bases to trimming and J lost 4 bases; unmatched junction nucleotides: 4. The CDR3 is CASRLTGADTQYF. The CDR3 bases are TGTGCCAGTAGATTAACAGGGGCAGATACGCAGTATTTT.

V and J are TRBV4-1 and TRBJ1-5; D is ambiguous. Trimming shortened V by 1 base and J by 0 bases, and 13 bases separated the two germline ends. The germline V gene has CDR1 MGHRA and CDR2 YSYEKL. This CDR3 comprises 17 residues. The chain's CDR3 is CASSQAPQIFSNQPQHF. The CDR3 DNA is TGCGCCAGCAGCCAAGCCCCACAGATATTTAGCAATCAGCCCCAGCATTTT.

V and J are TRBV6-1 and TRBJ2-1, with a weak D call TRBD2 (6 bases). V dropped 2 bases and J dropped 7 bases, with 15 bases sitting between them. This CDR3 is 15 amino acids long. Germline CDR1 reads MNHNS; CDR2 reads SASEGT. The CDR3 protein is CASSEQTRIGNEQFF. As DNA, the CDR3 is TGTGCCAGCAGTGAACAGACTAGGATTGGGAATGAGCAGTTCTTC.

The chain links TRBV5-1 to TRBJ2-1; 11 bases align to TRBD2. CDR3 length: 15 residues. The germline gives CDR1 SGHRS, CDR2 YFSETQ. V gave up 7 bases and J gave up 3 bases; unmatched junction bases: 6. The CDR3 reads CASSPGLAVYNEQFF. The CDR3 DNA follows: TGCGCCAGCTCTCCGGGACTAGCGGTCTACAATGAGCAGTTCTTC.

This clone was seen once. The gene calls are TRBV11-2 and TRBJ2-1; D may be TRBD2 (5 bases). Germline-derived CDR1 and CDR2 are SGHAT and FQNNGV. The CDR3 length is 15 residues. V was trimmed by 5 bases and J by 7 bases, leaving 18 bases between them. As DNA, the CDR3 is TGTGCCAGCAGCCCAAGGTGGCGGGTGGGGAATGAGCAGTTCTTC. Translation: CASSPRWRVGNEQFF.

A single count supports this clone. This chain links TRBV19 with TRBJ2-4; 11 bases fit TRBD2. The CDR3 contains 17 residues. The germline CDR1 and CDR2 sequences are LNHDA and SQIVND (reference sequence). V dropped 4 bases and J dropped 0; count of bases not matched to a gene: 5. DNA for the CDR3: TGTGCCAGTAGTACTAGGACTAGCGGGCTAGCCAAAAACATTCAGTACTTC. It encodes CASSTRTSGLAKNIQYF.

The chain employs TRBV5-6 and TRBJ2-7; 10 nucleotides agree with TRBD2. In germline, CDR1 is SGHDT, CDR2 YYEEEE. The CDR3 is made up of 16 amino acids. V shed 6 bases, J shed 1 base, and the junction held 10 bases outside the gene matches. The chain's CDR3 is CASNPDSGRPSYEQYF. Here the CDR3 DNA reads TGTGCCAGCAACCCGGATAGCGGGAGGCCTTCCTACGAGCAGTACTTC.

The chain has TRBV7-3 and TRBJ2-1; TRBD2 matches at 13 bases. This CDR3 has 16 residues. Germline values: CDR1 SGHTA, CDR2 FQGTGA. J was trimmed by 9 bases and V by 4 bases; bases with no gene match: 9. The CDR3 nucleotides read TGTGCCAGCAGCTCCGGACTAGCGGGAGTATATAGTGAGCAGTTCTTC. This encodes CASSSGLAGVYSEQFF.

This clone appeared once. The J gene is TRBJ2-7, the V gene TRBV19; 7 bases are a match to TRBD1. The V gene end was trimmed by 6 bases and the J gene end by 3 bases; junction bases not matched to a gene: 8. Germline V gene lookup returns CDR1 LNHDA and CDR2 SQIVND (reference sequence). The CDR3 extends over 14 amino acids. The CDR3 here is CASRVEDRFYEQYF. The CDR3 DNA sequence: TGTGCCAGTAGGGTCGAGGACAGGTTCTACGAGCAGTACTTC.

This chain uses TRBV7-3 with TRBJ2-3, with 11 bases aligning to TRBD2. V gave up 2 bases and J gave up 0 bases; unmatched junction bases: 1. The CDR3 is 16 amino acids. Germline assignment: CDR1 SGHTA and CDR2 FQGTGA. CDR3 in DNA: TGTGCCAGCAGCTTAGCTAGCGGGAGGAGCACAGATACGCAGTATTTT. Translated, it gives CASSLASGRSTDTQYF.

V is TRBV7-6 and J is TRBJ1-1, with TRBD1 matching 8 bases. Germline CDR1 and CDR2: SGHVS and FNYEAQ. The junction had 8 bases not matched to a gene; V was cut back by 4 bases and J by 4 bases. This CDR3 is built from 15 residues. Here the CDR3 reads CASSYPQGDGTEAFF. The CDR3 DNA reads TGTGCCAGCAGCTACCCACAGGGGGATGGCACTGAAGCTTTCTTT.

The chain couples TRBV11-3 to TRBJ2-2; possibly TRBD1 for D (5 bases). Trimming stripped 6 bases from V and 13 bases from J, with 18 bases between. The CDR3 covers 13 residues. The germline CDR1 and CDR2 sequences are SGHNT and YENEEA. DNA for the CDR3: TGTGCCAGCAGTACAGGTCCCGAAGCGAGGCTGTTTTTT. It yields the protein CASSTGPEARLFF.

The chain carries TRBV5-4 and TRBJ2-3; 7 bases agree with TRBD2. The germline gives CDR1 SGHNT, CDR2 YYREEE (reference sequence). The V and J ends lost 4 bases and 9 bases, in that order; junction bases with no gene match: 23. The CDR3 runs to 18 residues. CDR3 region: CASSPPPQAGVPPDTQYF. The DNA for the CDR3 is TGTGCCAGCAGCCCCCCCCCGCAGGCGGGAGTTCCCCCCGACACGCAGTATTTT.

This chain joins TRBV6-4 and TRBJ1-6; D perhaps matches TRBD1 (5 bases). The CDR3 is made up of 12 amino acids. Germline loops: CDR1 MRHNA, CDR2 SNTAGT. Between the trimmed V and J ends, which lost 4 bases and 14 bases, there was a span of 12 bases. CDR3 loop: CASSGAQGTLHF. DNA of the CDR3: TGTGCCAGCAGTGGTGCCCAGGGCACCCTCCACTTT.

This clone was seen once. The rearrangement links TRBV19 to TRBJ2-3; 9 nucleotides line up with TRBD2. The CDR3 contains 15 residues. V shed 10 bases, J shed 2 bases, and the junction held 10 bases outside the gene matches. From germline, CDR1 is LNHDA and CDR2 SQIVND (reference sequence). For the CDR3, the DNA is TGTGCCACGGCCTGGACTAGCGCATACACAGATACGCAGTATTTT. Amino acids: CATAWTSAYTDTQYF.

The DNA of the CDR3 is TGTGCCAGCAGTTTAAGGCAGGGGCGTGTCGGCTATGGCTACACCTTC. Its translation is CASSLRQGRVGYGYTF. The gene calls are TRBV28 and TRBJ1-2; a possible D gene is TRBD1 (6 bases). The germline V and J ends were trimmed by 2 bases and 4 bases, with 17 bases remaining between them. The CDR3 consists of 16 residues. CDR1 and CDR2 (germline): MDHEN, SYDVKM.